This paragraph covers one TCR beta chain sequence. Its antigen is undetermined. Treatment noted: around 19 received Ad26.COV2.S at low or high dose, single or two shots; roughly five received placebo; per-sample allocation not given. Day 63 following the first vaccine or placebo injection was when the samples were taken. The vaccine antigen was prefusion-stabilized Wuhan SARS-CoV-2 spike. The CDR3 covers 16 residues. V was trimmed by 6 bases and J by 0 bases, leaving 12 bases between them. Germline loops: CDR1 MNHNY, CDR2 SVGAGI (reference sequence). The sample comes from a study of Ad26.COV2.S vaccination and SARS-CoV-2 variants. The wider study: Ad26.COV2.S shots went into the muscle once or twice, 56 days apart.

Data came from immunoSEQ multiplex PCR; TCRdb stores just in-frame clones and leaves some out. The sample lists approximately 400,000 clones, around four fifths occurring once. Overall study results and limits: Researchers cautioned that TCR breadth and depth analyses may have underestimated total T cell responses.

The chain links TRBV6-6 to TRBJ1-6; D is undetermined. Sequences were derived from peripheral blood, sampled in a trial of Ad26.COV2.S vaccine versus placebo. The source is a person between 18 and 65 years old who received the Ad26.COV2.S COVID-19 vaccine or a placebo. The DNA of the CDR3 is TGTGCCAGCAGCCCCGGACTCAGCTCCTATAATTCACCCCTCCACTTT. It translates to CASSPGLSSYNSPLHF.